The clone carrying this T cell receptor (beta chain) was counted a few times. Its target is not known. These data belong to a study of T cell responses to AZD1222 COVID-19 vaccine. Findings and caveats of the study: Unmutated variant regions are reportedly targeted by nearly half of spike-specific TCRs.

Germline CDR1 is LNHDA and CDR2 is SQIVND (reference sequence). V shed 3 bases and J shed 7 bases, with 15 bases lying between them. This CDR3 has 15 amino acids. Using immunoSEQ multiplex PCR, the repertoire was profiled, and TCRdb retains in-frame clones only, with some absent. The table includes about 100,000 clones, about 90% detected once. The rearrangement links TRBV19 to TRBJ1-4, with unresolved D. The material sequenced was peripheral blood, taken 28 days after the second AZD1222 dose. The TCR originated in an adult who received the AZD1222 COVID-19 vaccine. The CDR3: CASSIQQRAGEKLFF. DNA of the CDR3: TGTGCCAGTAGTATTCAACAAAGGGCCGGTGAAAAACTGTTTTTT.